A selection of T cell receptor beta chains follows, all from one sample in a study of beta chain features in type 1 diabetes. Clones were sequenced by immunoSEQ multiplex PCR, and TCRdb holds only the in-frame ones, with some missing. The table lists about 270,000 clones, 14% of them singletons. The sample consisted of naive CD4+ T cells from blood. The receptor source for this set is a man aged 25-45 years with type 1 diabetes. Both conserved end residues are part of each CDR3. D genes are given only for firm matches. A row's size may be missing; if present it is once, few, many or a size class.

TGTGCCAGCAGCTTCGAATTCCGGGGGGACACTGAAGCTTTCTTT	CASSFEFRGDTEAFF	.	few	TRBJ1-1	TRBV5-4
TGCGCCAGCAGCCAGAGGGTGGTCGAGACCCAGTACTTC	CASSQRVVETQYF	.	.	TRBJ2-5	TRBV5-1
TGTGCCAGCAGTTTAGTCGCCGGGACTTCACCAATCTTC	CASSLVAGTSPIF	.	few	TRBJ2-7	TRBV28
TGTGCCTGGAGTGTGGGGGCAGGCTACACCTTC	CAWSVGAGYTF	.	.	TRBJ1-2	TRBV30
TGTGCCAGCAGCTTTCAAACAGGATCAATACCCTACGAGCAGTACTTC	CASSFQTGSIPYEQYF	.	.	TRBJ2-7	TRBV7-9
TGTGCCAGCAGCGGGAGGAGGACAGATACGCAGTATTTT	CASSGRRTDTQYF	.	few	TRBJ2-3	TRBV11-2
TGTGCCAGCAGCTTGAGATTACAGGGGTACTATGGCTACACCTTC	CASSLRLQGYYGYTF	TRBD1	.	TRBJ1-2	TRBV5-5
TGTGCCAGCAGCTTAAACTCCAGGGGAGCTAACTATGGCTACACCTTC	CASSLNSRGANYGYTF	.	.	TRBJ1-2	TRBV7-3
TGTGCCAGCAGCCCTCAGACTAGCGGGAGAAGCGAGCAGTACTTC	CASSPQTSGRSEQYF	TRBD2	.	TRBJ2-7	TRBV5-4
TGTGCTAGCACGGCGGGGGAGACCCAGTACTTC	CASTAGETQYF	.	few	TRBJ2-5	TRBV7-7
TGTGCCAGCAGCTCATCACTGACAGATACGCAGTATTTT	CASSSSLTDTQYF	.	.	TRBJ2-3	TRBV7-3
TGTGCCAGCAGCCAAGATCGGAGCAATCAGCCCCAGCATTTT	CASSQDRSNQPQHF	.	.	TRBJ1-5	TRBV4-2
TGCGCCAGCAGCTCTGGACTAGCGGGAGTGGTAGGGGAGTTCTTC	CASSSGLAGVVGEFF	TRBD2	few	TRBJ2-1	TRBV5-1
TGTGCCAGCAGCCCCATACAAGGGGGCGAGCAGTACTTC	CASSPIQGGEQYF	.	few	TRBJ2-7	TRBV7-2
TGCACCAGCAGCCAAGACCTATTGGGGCGCATGAACACTGAAGCTTTCTTT	CTSSQDLLGRMNTEAFF	.	few	TRBJ1-1	TRBV1
TGTGCCAGCAGCCCCTCAGGGGGAAGGGTTCAGTACTTC	CASSPSGGRVQYF	TRBD1	few	TRBJ2-4	TRBV14
TGCGCCAGCAGCCAGGGACTAGCGGGAAGCCTGGGCTACTACAATGAGCAGTTCTTC	CASSQGLAGSLGYYNEQFF	TRBD2	.	TRBJ2-1	TRBV5-1
TGTGCCAGTAGTATACGGGGGTTAGAGACCCAGTACTTC	CASSIRGLETQYF	.	.	TRBJ2-5	TRBV19
TGTGCTAGCAGCTTAACGGTGAACACTGAAGCTTTCTTT	CASSLTVNTEAFF	.	.	TRBJ1-1	TRBV7-7
TGTGCCAGCAGCGTAGTTGAGGTAGGCGAAGCTTTCTTT	CASSVVEVGEAFF	.	few	TRBJ1-1	TRBV9
TGTGCCATCATGGGGACAGGGGGCTTTGGCTACACCTTC	CAIMGTGGFGYTF	TRBD1	few	TRBJ1-2	TRBV10-3
TGTGCCAGCAGTCAACAAGGAAACACCATATATTTT	CASSQQGNTIYF	.	few	TRBJ1-3	TRBV28
TGTGCCAGCAGCTTAGATCTTGGGGGCCTTCCGGTAGAGACCCAGTACTTC	CASSLDLGGLPVETQYF	.	few	TRBJ2-5	TRBV11-2